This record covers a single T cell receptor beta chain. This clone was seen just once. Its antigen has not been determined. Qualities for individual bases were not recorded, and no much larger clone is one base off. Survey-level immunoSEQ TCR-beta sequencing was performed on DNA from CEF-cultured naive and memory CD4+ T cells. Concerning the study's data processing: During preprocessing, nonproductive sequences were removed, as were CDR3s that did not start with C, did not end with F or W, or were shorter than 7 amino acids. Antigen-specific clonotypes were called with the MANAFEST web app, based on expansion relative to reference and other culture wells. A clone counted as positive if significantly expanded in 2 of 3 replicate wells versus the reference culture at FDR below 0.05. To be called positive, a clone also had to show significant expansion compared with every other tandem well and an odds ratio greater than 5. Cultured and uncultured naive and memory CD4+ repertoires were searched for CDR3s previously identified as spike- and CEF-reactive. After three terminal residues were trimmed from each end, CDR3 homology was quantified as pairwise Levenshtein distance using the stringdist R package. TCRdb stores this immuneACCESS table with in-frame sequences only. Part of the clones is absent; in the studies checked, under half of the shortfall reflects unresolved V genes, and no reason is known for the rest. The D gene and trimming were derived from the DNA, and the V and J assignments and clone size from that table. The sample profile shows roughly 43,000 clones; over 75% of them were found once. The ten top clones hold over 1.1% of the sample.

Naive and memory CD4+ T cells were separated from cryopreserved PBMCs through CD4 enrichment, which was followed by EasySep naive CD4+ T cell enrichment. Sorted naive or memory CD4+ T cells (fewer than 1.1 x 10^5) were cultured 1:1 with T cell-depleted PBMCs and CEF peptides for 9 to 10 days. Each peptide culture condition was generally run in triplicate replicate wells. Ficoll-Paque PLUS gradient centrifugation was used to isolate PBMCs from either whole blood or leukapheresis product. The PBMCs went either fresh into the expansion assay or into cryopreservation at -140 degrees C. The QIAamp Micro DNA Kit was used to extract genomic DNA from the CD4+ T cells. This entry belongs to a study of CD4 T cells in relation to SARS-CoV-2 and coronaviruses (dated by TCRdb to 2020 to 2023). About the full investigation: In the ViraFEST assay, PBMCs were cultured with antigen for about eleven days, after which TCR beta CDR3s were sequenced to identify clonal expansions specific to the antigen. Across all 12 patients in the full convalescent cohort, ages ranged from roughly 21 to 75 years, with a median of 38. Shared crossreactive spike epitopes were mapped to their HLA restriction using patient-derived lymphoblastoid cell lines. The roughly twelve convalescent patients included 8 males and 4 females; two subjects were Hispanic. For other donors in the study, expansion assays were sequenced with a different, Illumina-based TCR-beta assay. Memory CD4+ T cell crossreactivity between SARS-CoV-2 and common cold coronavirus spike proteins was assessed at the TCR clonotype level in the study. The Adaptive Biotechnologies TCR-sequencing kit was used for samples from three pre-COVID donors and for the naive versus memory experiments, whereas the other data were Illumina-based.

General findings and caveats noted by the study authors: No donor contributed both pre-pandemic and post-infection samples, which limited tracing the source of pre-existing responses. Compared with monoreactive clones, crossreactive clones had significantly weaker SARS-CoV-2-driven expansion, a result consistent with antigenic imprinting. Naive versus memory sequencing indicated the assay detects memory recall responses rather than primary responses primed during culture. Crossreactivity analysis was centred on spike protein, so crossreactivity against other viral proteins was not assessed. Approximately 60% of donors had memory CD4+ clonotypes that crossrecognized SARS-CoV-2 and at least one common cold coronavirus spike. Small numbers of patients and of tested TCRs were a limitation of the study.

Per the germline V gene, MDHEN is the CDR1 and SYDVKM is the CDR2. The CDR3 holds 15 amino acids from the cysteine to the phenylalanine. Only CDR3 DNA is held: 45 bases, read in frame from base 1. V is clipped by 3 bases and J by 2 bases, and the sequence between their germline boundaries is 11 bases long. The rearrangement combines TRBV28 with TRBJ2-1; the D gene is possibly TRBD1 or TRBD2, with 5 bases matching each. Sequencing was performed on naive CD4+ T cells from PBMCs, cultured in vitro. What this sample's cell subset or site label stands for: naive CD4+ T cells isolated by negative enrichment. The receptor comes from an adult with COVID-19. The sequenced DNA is TGTGCCAGCAGTTTGCCGGGACGGACCTACAATGAGCAGTTCTTC. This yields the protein CASSLPGRTYNEQFF.